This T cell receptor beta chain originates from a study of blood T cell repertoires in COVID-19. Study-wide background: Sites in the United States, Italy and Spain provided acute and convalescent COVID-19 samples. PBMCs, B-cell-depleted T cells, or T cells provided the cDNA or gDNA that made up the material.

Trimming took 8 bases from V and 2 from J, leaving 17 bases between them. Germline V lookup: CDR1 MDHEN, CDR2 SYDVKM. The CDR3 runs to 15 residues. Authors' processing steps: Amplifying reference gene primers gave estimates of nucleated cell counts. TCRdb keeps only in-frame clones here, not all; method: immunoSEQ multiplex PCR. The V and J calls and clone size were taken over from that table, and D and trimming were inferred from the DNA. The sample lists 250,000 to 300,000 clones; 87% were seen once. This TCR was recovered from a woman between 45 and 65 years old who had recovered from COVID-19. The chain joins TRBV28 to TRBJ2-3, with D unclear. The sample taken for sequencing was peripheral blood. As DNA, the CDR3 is TGTGCCAGCTCTGACCTGACACAACCCACAGATACGCAGTATTTT. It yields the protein CASSDLTQPTDTQYF. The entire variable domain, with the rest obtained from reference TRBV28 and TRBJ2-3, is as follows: DVKVTQSSRYLVKRTGEKVFLECVQDMDHENMFWYRQDPGLGLRLIYFSYDVKMKEKGDIPEGYSVSREKKERFSLILESASTNQTSMYLCASSDLTQPTDTQYFGPGTRLTVL.